Listed here are 31 T cell receptor beta chains from one sample, sequenced in a study of T cell responses to AZD1222 COVID-19 vaccine. The method was immunoSEQ multiplex PCR; TCRdb's version includes in-frame clones alone and lacks a portion of them. Seen here are some 180,000 clones, roughly 87% observed once, and the top ten hold around 0.99%. The input for sequencing was peripheral blood, taken 28 days after the second AZD1222 dose. These receptor sequences come from an adult who received the AZD1222 COVID-19 vaccine.

The J gene is TRBJ2-5, the V gene TRBV18; D gene ambiguous. The CDR3 length is 14 residues. In germline, CDR1 is KGHSH, CDR2 LQKENI. V shed 2 bases and J shed 6 bases, with 13 bases lying between them. The CDR3 spells CASSPSMGGQTQYF. The CDR3 coding sequence is TGTGCCAGCTCACCAAGTATGGGCGGACAGACCCAGTACTTC.

The V call is TRBV11-2, the J call TRBJ1-3; D not resolved. The CDR3 extends over 13 amino acids. Trimming took 5 bases from V and 4 from J, leaving 9 bases between them. The germline gives CDR1 SGHAT, CDR2 FQNNGV. The chain's CDR3 is CASSARRGNTIYF. CDR3 sequence (DNA): TGTGCCAGCAGCGCCCGACGGGGAAACACCATATATTTT.

V gene TRBV12-3 or TRBV12-4 combines with J gene TRBJ2-2; D is undetermined. With 3 bases removed from V and 8 bases from J, the gap between germline ends came to 4 bases. The CDR3 runs to 11 residues. CDR3 region: CASSFGGELFF. The CDR3, as DNA: TGTGCCAGCAGTTTCGGTGGGGAGCTGTTTTTT.

This sequence joins TRBV6-2 or TRBV6-3 and TRBJ2-7, with TRBD2 matching 8 bases. This CDR3 is 14 amino acids long. Per germline, CDR1 MNHEY and CDR2 SVGEGT. V was pared by 6 bases and J by 6 bases, with 10 bases of the junction left unmatched. Written as DNA, the CDR3 is TGTGCCAGCAGCGCGTTTACGGGGGGGAGCGAGCAGTACTTC. It encodes CASSAFTGGSEQYF.

Of note for this clone: At the DNA level, this CDR3 is encoded by other sequences in the same sample as well. This chain uses TRBV4-2 with TRBJ1-2; maybe TRBD1 (5 bases). The germline V gene has CDR1 LGHNA and CDR2 YNFKEQ. This CDR3 contains 15 residues. Trimming removed 1 base at V and 2 bases at J, with 11 bases between. The CDR3 coding sequence is TGTGCCAGCAGCCAAGGGGGCAGACCCAACTATGGCTACACCTTC. It encodes CASSQGGRPNYGYTF.

This clone has just a few counts. The chain carries TRBV6-2 or TRBV6-3 and TRBJ2-7, with a weak D call TRBD2 (6 bases). CDR3 length equals 15 residues. Germline V gene lookup returns CDR1 MNHEY and CDR2 SVGEGT. Trimming left V 6 bases short and J 0 bases short, with 15 bases between. CDR3: CASSRSLGGSYEQYF. The CDR3 nucleotides are TGTGCCAGCAGCCGGTCCCTGGGGGGCTCCTACGAGCAGTACTTC.

This chain joins TRBV20-1 and TRBJ2-7, with D tentatively TRBD1 (6 bases). Trimming cost V 6 bases and J 2 bases, with 8 bases left between them. CDR3 length: 11 amino acids. The germline CDR1 and CDR2 sequences are DFQATT and SNEGSKA (reference sequence). CDR3 amino acids: CSARQAYEQYF. The CDR3, as DNA: TGCAGTGCGAGACAGGCCTACGAGCAGTACTTC.

The rearrangement joins TRBV4-1 to TRBJ2-7; 7 bases align to TRBD2. The trim removed 1 base at V and 6 bases at J, leaving 6 bases unmatched. The V gene's germline CDR1 is MGHRA and CDR2 YSYEKL. The CDR3 is made up of 14 amino acids. The CDR3 bases are TGCGCCAGCAGCCAAGGACGGGGGGTGGGCGAGCAGTACTTC. Amino acids: CASSQGRGVGEQYF.

On this clone itself: Because the CDR3's place on the DNA is in doubt, the DNA is left out and the CDR3 is given as listed by TCRdb. This chain links TRBV6-1 with TRBJ2-1; the table's D call, TRBD2, was not checked against the DNA. Germline values: CDR1 MNHNS, CDR2 SASEGT. From its first to its last residue, the CDR3 has 14 amino acids. The CDR3 region is CASSEVGSGTQKFF.

The gene calls are TRBV4-3 and TRBJ2-3, with D tentatively TRBD2 (5 bases). From germline, CDR1 is LGHNA and CDR2 YSLEER. CDR3 size: 13 residues. V gave up 5 bases and J gave up 0 bases, with 6 bases separating them. CDR3 residues: CASSTGSTDTQYF. CDR3 sequence (DNA): TGCGCCAGCAGCACGGGGAGCACAGATACGCAGTATTTT.

This rearrangement joins TRBV3-1 (or the pseudogene TRBV3-2) to TRBJ2-7; D possibly uses TRBD1 or TRBD2 (5 bases each). Looked up from germline, CDR1 is LGHDT and CDR2 is YNNKEL (reference sequence). Trimming removed 6 bases from V and 0 bases from J, with 12 bases in between. CDR3 length equals 14 residues. The CDR3 loop is CASRHGANSYEQYF. The DNA of the CDR3 is TGTGCCAGCAGGCACGGGGCAAACTCCTACGAGCAGTACTTC.

The rearrangement uses TRBV4-2 and TRBJ2-7, with D maybe TRBD2 (5 bases). The CDR3 totals 19 residues. Germline loops: CDR1 LGHNA, CDR2 YNFKEQ. Trimming removed 0 bases at V and 7 bases at J, with 28 bases between. This CDR3 reads CASSQDTGIDLALPLEQYF. In nucleotides, the CDR3 is TGTGCCAGCAGCCAAGATACTGGTATAGATCTAGCCCTCCCCTTAGAGCAGTACTTC.

This rearrangement joins TRBV6-5 to TRBJ1-1, with D tentatively TRBD1 (5 bases). V was pared by 8 bases and J by 0 bases, with 16 bases between. There are 15 residues in the CDR3. Germline assignment: CDR1 MNHEY and CDR2 SVGAGI. CDR3 DNA sequence: TGTGCCAGCCCTTGGGCACGGACACTGAACACTGAAGCTTTCTTT. It translates to CASPWARTLNTEAFF.

This clone was observed a single time. The chain combines TRBV9 with TRBJ1-2, with a weak D call TRBD1 (6 bases). V lost 0 bases to trimming and J lost 4 bases, with 7 bases between them. Germline V lookup: CDR1 SGDLS, CDR2 YYNGEE. The CDR3 spans 13 residues. CDR3 sequence: CASSVEDSYGYTF. CDR3 bases: TGTGCCAGCAGCGTAGAGGACAGCTATGGCTACACCTTC. The full variable domain, in which reference TRBV9 and TRBJ1-2 provide the parts outside the CDR3, is DSGVTQTPKHLITATGQRVTLRCSPRSGDLSVYWYQQSLDQGLQFLIQYYNGEERAKGNILERFSAQQFPDLHSELNLSSLELGDSALYFCASSVEDSYGYTFGSGTRLTVV.

This clone was seen once. The chain employs TRBV7-8 and TRBJ1-1; tentatively, D is TRBD1 (6 bases). Germline V gene sequence: CDR1 SGHVS, CDR2 FQNEAQ. The germline V and J ends were trimmed by 1 base and 1 base, with 16 bases remaining between them. CDR3 length: 17 amino acids. The CDR3 sequence is CASSLEGDWVSNTEAFF. The CDR3 DNA follows: TGTGCCAGCAGCTTAGAGGGGGATTGGGTTTCGAACACTGAAGCTTTCTTT.

J is TRBJ2-2 and V is TRBV7-6, with TRBD1 identical over 7 bases. Unmatched junction bases numbered 4, after V lost 3 bases and J lost 0 bases. The CDR3 is made up of 16 amino acids. Germline V CDR1 and CDR2: SGHVS, FNYEAQ. CDR3 bases: TGTGCCAGCAGCTTCTGGGGGACAGCGAACACCGGGGAGCTGTTTTTT. This translates into CASSFWGTANTGELFF.

V is TRBV19 and J is TRBJ1-2; possible D gene TRBD1, 5 bases. Deletions cut 3 bases from V and 3 bases from J, with 17 bases between. CDR3 length: 16 residues. Germline V gives CDR1 LNHDA, CDR2 SQIVND (reference sequence). CDR3 protein: CASSMGGSGSYYGYTF. The CDR3 DNA is TGTGCCAGTAGTATGGGGGGTTCGGGAAGCTACTATGGCTACACCTTC.

V and J are TRBV6-5 and TRBJ1-6; D possibly corresponds to TRBD1 (6 bases). Per the germline V gene, CDR1 is MNHEY and CDR2 is SVGAGI. The germline V and J ends were trimmed by 6 bases and 7 bases, with 13 bases remaining between them. The CDR3 runs to 14 residues. DNA of the CDR3: TGTGCCAGCAGATTACAGGGTGGCAATTCACCCCTCCACTTT. The encoded protein is CASRLQGGNSPLHF.

The gene calls are TRBV4-1 and TRBJ1-2, with 8 bases fitting TRBD1. The CDR3 runs to 15 residues. From germline, CDR1 is MGHRA and CDR2 YSYEKL. Trimming cost V 4 bases and J 4 bases; bases outside gene matches: 8. In DNA form, the CDR3 reads TGCGCCAGCAGCCCGAGGGCAGGGGGCGGCTATGGCTACACCTTC. This codes for CASSPRAGGGYGYTF.

The J gene is TRBJ2-1, the V gene TRBV4-2; D gene uncertain. V was clipped by 0 bases and J by 6 bases, with 6 bases between them. Germline CDR1 is LGHNA and CDR2 is YNFKEQ. This CDR3 contains 13 residues. CDR3 bases: TGTGCCAGCAGCCAAGAGGCAAGCAATGAGCAGTTCTTC. It translates to CASSQEASNEQFF.

This chain uses TRBV10-3 with TRBJ2-2; D gene ambiguous. CDR1 ENHRY and CDR2 SYGVKD come from the germline V gene. Trimming removed 2 bases at V and 7 bases at J, with 2 bases between. The CDR3 spans 11 residues. The CDR3 sequence: CAISEDGELFF. The CDR3 DNA sequence: TGTGCCATCAGTGAGGACGGGGAGCTGTTTTTT.

This chain joins TRBV5-8 and TRBJ1-2; possibly TRBD1 for D (6 bases). The germline V gene encodes CDR1 SGHTS and CDR2 YDEGEE. This CDR3 spans 15 amino acids. Trimming removed 3 bases from V and 4 bases from J, with 16 bases in between. CDR3 sequence: CASSSGQRILYGYTF. The CDR3 coding sequence is TGTGCCAGCAGCTCCGGACAGCGAATTCTCTATGGCTACACCTTC.

The chain links TRBV10-3 to TRBJ1-3; D remains ambiguous. The germline CDR1 and CDR2 sequences are ENHRY and SYGVKD. The CDR3 is 14 amino acids. V was pared by 2 bases and J by 0 bases, with 5 bases between. CDR3 loop: CAISEGFSGNTIYF. The CDR3 DNA reads as TGTGCCATCAGTGAGGGGTTCTCTGGAAACACCATATATTTT.

The J gene is TRBJ2-7, the V gene TRBV7-9; perhaps TRBD1 as D (6 bases). V lost 7 bases, J lost 0 bases, and 10 bases lay in between. The germline V gene has CDR1 SEHNR and CDR2 FQNEAQ (reference sequence). This CDR3 has 13 residues. In nucleotides, the CDR3 is TGTGCCAGCACCGGGGACACCTCCTACGAGCAGTACTTC. It is translated as CASTGDTSYEQYF. Full variable domain (missing parts from reference TRBV7-9 and TRBJ2-7): DTGVSQNPRHKITKRGQNVTFRCDPISEHNRLYWYRQTLGQGPEFLTYFQNEAQLEKSRLLSDRFSAERPKGSFSTLEIQRTEQGDSAMYLCASTGDTSYEQYFGPGTRLTVT.

This clone was recorded a few times. The rearrangement links TRBV27 to TRBJ1-5; 9 nucleotides match TRBD1. The V gene end was trimmed by 8 bases and the J gene end by 4 bases; junction bases not matched to a gene: 9. The CDR3 is made up of 15 amino acids. Germline CDR1 is MNHEY and CDR2 is SMNVEV (reference sequence). The CDR3 coding sequence is TGTGCCAGCGGCCCCCTTGGACAGGGGAATCAGCCCCAGCATTTT. Residues: CASGPLGQGNQPQHF.

This clone was seen more than once but under ten times. The chain couples TRBV25-1 to TRBJ1-2; D may be TRBD1 (6 bases). CDR1 and CDR2 (germline): MGHDK, SYGVNS. Trimming left V 2 bases short and J 5 bases short, with 15 bases between. The CDR3 sequence is 15 residues long. In DNA, the CDR3 is TGTGCCAGCAGTGAACTCGGAACAGGGAGGTATGGCTACACCTTC. Translation gives CASSELGTGRYGYTF.

In DNA form, the CDR3 reads TGTGCCAGCAGCTTAGCCGGACCCAATTCACCCCTCCACTTT. It encodes CASSLAGPNSPLHF. The chain is built from TRBV7-6 and TRBJ1-6; no clear D. In germline, CDR1 is SGHVS, CDR2 FNYEAQ. The CDR3 is 14 amino acids. The V gene lost 0 bases and the J gene lost 7 bases, with 7 bases spanning the gap.

This clone was seen a single time. The chain recombines TRBV7-2 with TRBJ1-1; a possible D gene is TRBD1 (5 bases). CDR3 length equals 17 residues. In germline, CDR1 is SGHTA, CDR2 FQGNSA. The V gene lost 6 bases and the J gene lost 0 bases, with 20 bases spanning the gap. The CDR3 loop reads CASRSSRGTILNTEAFF. DNA of the CDR3: TGTGCCAGCAGATCCTCTCGGGGGACCATATTGAACACTGAAGCTTTCTTT.

V usage is TRBV15 and J usage is TRBJ1-3; the match to TRBD1 covers 7 bases. The CDR3 runs to 16 residues. The trim removed 1 base at V and 3 bases at J, leaving 6 bases unmatched. Germline loops: CDR1 LNHNV, CDR2 YYDKDF (reference sequence). The CDR3 DNA sequence: TGTGCCACCAGCAGAGGACCAGGGGGTGTTGGAAACACCATATATTTT. This encodes CATSRGPGGVGNTIYF.

V and J are TRBV19 and TRBJ1-6, with 7 bases fitting TRBD1. The CDR3 spans 14 residues. J gave up 6 bases and V 6 bases, and 5 bases lay outside the gene matches. Germline CDR1 and CDR2: LNHDA and SQIVND (reference sequence). CDR3 sequence (DNA): TGTGCCAGTAGACGACAGGGTGGTAATTCACCCCTCCACTTT. Encoded protein: CASRRQGGNSPLHF.

The chain links TRBV25-1 to TRBJ2-2; tentative D call: TRBD2 (6 bases). CDR1 is MGHDK, CDR2 SYGVNS, per germline. The CDR3 consists of 15 residues. V was trimmed by 6 bases and J by 3 bases, leaving 14 bases between them. The CDR3 DNA reads TGTGCCAGCAGGAAATCGCGGGGACACACCGGGGAGCTGTTTTTT. It yields the protein CASRKSRGHTGELFF.